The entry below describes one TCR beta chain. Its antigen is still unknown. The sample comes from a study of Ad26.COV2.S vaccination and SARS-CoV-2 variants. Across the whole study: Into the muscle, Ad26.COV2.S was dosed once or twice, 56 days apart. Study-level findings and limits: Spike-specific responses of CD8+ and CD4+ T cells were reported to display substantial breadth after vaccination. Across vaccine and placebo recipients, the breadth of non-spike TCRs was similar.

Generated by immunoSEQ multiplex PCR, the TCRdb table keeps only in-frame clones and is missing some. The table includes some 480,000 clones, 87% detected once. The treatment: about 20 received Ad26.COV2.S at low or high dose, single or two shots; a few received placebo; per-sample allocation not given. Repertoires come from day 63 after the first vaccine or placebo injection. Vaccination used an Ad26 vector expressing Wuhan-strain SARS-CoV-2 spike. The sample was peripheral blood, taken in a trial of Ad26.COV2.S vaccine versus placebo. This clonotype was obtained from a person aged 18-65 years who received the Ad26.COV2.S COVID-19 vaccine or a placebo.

CDR3 residues: CASSLPLKVGYTF. CDR3 nucleotide sequence: TGTGCCAGCAGTTTACCCCTAAAGGTTGGCTACACCTTC. The chain links TRBV28 to TRBJ1-2; D remains ambiguous. CDR3 length equals 13 residues. V lost 2 bases, J lost 7 bases, and 11 bases lay in between. Per germline, CDR1 MDHEN and CDR2 SYDVKM.